One sample yielded the 22 T cell receptor beta chains listed below, sequenced in a study of T cells in Graves' hyperthyroidism and ophthalmopathy. Amplified TCR beta CDR3 regions came from RNA transcripts. TCR CDR3 underwent first-round RT-PCR with the HTBI primer set. One entry per CDR3 protein results from TCRdb running MiXCR on the multiplex PCR reads. The repertoire consists of hundreds of thousands of distinct CDR3 sequences, with less than 15% occurring once and the leading ten covering roughly 10%. Sample: blood. The receptors originated from a woman aged 18-29 years with Graves' hyperthyroidism.

The gene calls are TRBV6-1 and TRBJ2-7; 9 positions match TRBD1. The assigned J gene may be wrong: the sequence end matches TRBJ2-1 better. The CDR3 spans 14 residues. Germline loops: CDR1 MNHNS, CDR2 SASEGT. The CDR3 DNA is TGTGCCAGCAGTCGACAGGGGGGGCCCTACGAGCAGTTCTTC. This gives the protein CASSRQGGPYEQFF.

CDR3 in DNA: TGTGCCAGCAGTTACGCTGGACAAGAGAACACTGAAGCTTTCTTT. Translation: CASSYAGQENTEAFF. V and J are TRBV6-5 and TRBJ1-1; TRBD1 might be the D (5 bases). The V end was cut by 2 bases, the J end by 1 base, with 11 bases between. The V gene's germline CDR1 is MNHEY and CDR2 SVGAGI. This CDR3 has 15 amino acids.

This clonotype was detected ten times or more. The CDR3 DNA follows: TGTGCCAGCAGTTCGCTGGGGGATTCAGAGTACGAGCAGTACTTC. As protein: CASSSLGDSEYEQYF. The rearrangement links TRBV28 to TRBJ2-7; D possibly uses TRBD1 or TRBD2 (5 bases each). Germline values: CDR1 MDHEN, CDR2 SYDVKM. V was cut by 4 bases and J by 4 bases, with 17 bases left in between. The CDR3 totals 15 residues.

This clonotype was recorded many times. The rearrangement joins TRBV4-2 to TRBJ1-5; TRBD1 might be the D (6 bases). The germline V gene has CDR1 LGHNA and CDR2 YNFKEQ. Trimming pared 3 bases from V and 5 bases from J, leaving 14 bases between. The CDR3 runs to 15 residues. DNA for the CDR3: TGTGCCAGCAGCCAGGGGGAACAGGGAGATCAGCCCCAGCATTTT. Translated: CASSQGEQGDQPQHF.

This clonotype was observed at least ten times. The chain uses TRBV6-2 or TRBV6-3 and TRBJ2-3; 7 positions agree with TRBD2. The V gene's germline CDR1 is MNHEY and CDR2 SVGEGT. There are 14 residues in the CDR3. V lost 2 bases and J lost 2; bases outside the gene matches: 1. CDR3 nucleotides: TGTGCCAGCAGTTACGCGGGGGTCACAGATACGCAGTATTTT. This encodes CASSYAGVTDTQYF.

This clonotype was found many times. The chain links TRBV4-2 to TRBJ2-3; 9 bases align to TRBD2. The ends lost 0 bases at V and 4 bases at J; junction bases unmatched: 11. Germline V CDR1 and CDR2: LGHNA, YNFKEQ. This CDR3 comprises 18 residues. The CDR3 is CASSQDFVASGVADTQYF. The CDR3, as DNA: TGTGCCAGCAGCCAAGATTTCGTGGCTAGCGGGGTAGCAGATACGCAGTATTTT.

This clonotype was seen a handful of times. The chain combines TRBV27 with TRBJ1-5; tentative D call: TRBD1 (5 bases). The CDR3 spans 14 residues. Trimming shortened V by 6 bases and J by 6 bases, and 15 bases separated the two germline ends. Per germline, CDR1 MNHEY and CDR2 SMNVEV (reference sequence). The CDR3 sequence is CASRRRGVGQPQHF. For the CDR3, the DNA is TGTGCCAGCAGACGTCGAGGGGTGGGTCAGCCCCAGCATTTT.

The J gene is TRBJ2-3, the V gene TRBV10-3; possibly TRBD2 for D (7 bases). Between the trimmed V and J ends, which lost 2 bases and 0 bases, there was a span of 15 bases. This CDR3 has 17 amino acids. The V gene's germline CDR1 is ENHRY and CDR2 SYGVKD. The CDR3 DNA is TGTGCCATCAGTGAGCCATCGGGGGGCTACAGCACAGATACGCAGTATTTT. It specifies CAISEPSGGYSTDTQYF.

Many counts were recorded for this clonotype. The J gene is TRBJ1-6, the V gene TRBV18; TRBD1 matches 7 bases. The CDR3 covers 14 residues. With V trimmed by 3 bases and J by 7 bases, 3 bases remained unmatched. CDR1 and CDR2 (germline): KGHSH, LQKENI. The CDR3 DNA sequence: TGTGCCAGCTCACCGGGACAGCCCAATTCACCCCTCCACTTT. It translates to CASSPGQPNSPLHF.

This clonotype was recorded at least ten times. The rearrangement uses TRBV18 and TRBJ1-4; a possible D gene is TRBD1 (5 bases). With 2 bases removed from V and 0 bases from J, the gap between germline ends came to 16 bases. Germline CDR1 reads KGHSH; CDR2 reads LQKENI. The CDR3 totals 18 residues. CDR3 bases: TGTGCCAGCTCACCAGTGGTCCCAGGGAGTGCAACTAATGAAAAACTGTTTTTT. Its translation is CASSPVVPGSATNEKLFF.

This clonotype was counted only a few times. The rearrangement links TRBV10-2 to TRBJ1-2, with D perhaps TRBD1 (5 bases). Per germline, CDR1 WSHSY and CDR2 SAAADI. This CDR3 contains 15 residues. V dropped 4 bases and J dropped 0 bases, with 12 bases sitting between them. The CDR3 protein is CASSGRGATNYGYTF. CDR3 DNA: TGCGCCAGCAGTGGGAGGGGAGCTACTAACTATGGCTACACCTTC.

There are many counts of this clonotype. The chain recombines TRBV18 with TRBJ1-4; no firm D call. Looked up from germline, CDR1 is KGHSH and CDR2 is LQKENI. V lost 1 base to trimming and J lost 8 bases, with 8 bases between them. The CDR3 is 13 amino acids. CDR3 in DNA: TGTGCCAGCTCACCACACCCGGGAGAAAAACTGTTTTTT. Protein: CASSPHPGEKLFF.

At least ten counts were recorded for this clonotype. The V and J genes are TRBV7-9 and TRBJ2-5; 9 nucleotides line up with TRBD1. The germline V gene has CDR1 SEHNR and CDR2 FQNEAQ (reference sequence). The V gene end was trimmed by 5 bases and the J gene end by 1 base; junction bases not matched to a gene: 11. The CDR3 length is 17 residues. DNA for the CDR3: TGTGCCAGCAGCGGATACCGGGACAGGGAAACCCAAGAGACCCAGTACTTC. Translating gives CASSGYRDRETQETQYF.

This sequence joins TRBV6-1 and TRBJ2-2; D is ambiguous. Germline-derived CDR1 and CDR2 are MNHNS and SASEGT. The CDR3 has 12 residues. The V end was cut by 2 bases, the J end by 6 bases, with 4 bases between. CDR3 residues: CASSENAGELFF. For the CDR3, the DNA is TGTGCCAGCAGTGAAAACGCCGGGGAGCTGTTTTTT.

CDR3 bases: TGTGCCAGCTCAGGTAACCAGGGGAGAGAGAACACTGAAGCTTTCTTT. Translation: CASSGNQGRENTEAFF. J is TRBJ1-1 and V is TRBV18; D is possibly TRBD1 (6 bases). CDR1 KGHSH and CDR2 LQKENI come from the germline V gene. Trimming left V 5 bases short and J 1 base short, with 17 bases between. The CDR3 is 16 residues long.

This clonotype was seen at least ten times. V gene TRBV30 combines with J gene TRBJ2-7; tentatively, D is TRBD2 (5 bases). Germline values: CDR1 GTSNPN, CDR2 SVGIG (reference sequence). The ends were cut back, 5 bases at V and 2 bases at J, with 13 bases in the middle. The CDR3 totals 13 residues. The CDR3 region has the DNA TGTGCCTGGTCAGTACTAGGACCCTACGAGCAGTACTTC. Translation gives CAWSVLGPYEQYF.

This clonotype was counted at least ten times. The chain carries TRBV6-5 and TRBJ2-1; 11 bases are a match to TRBD2. The CDR3 sequence is 16 residues long. The V segment lost 7 bases and the J segment 8 bases; nucleotides outside the gene matches: 13. Germline V lookup: CDR1 MNHEY, CDR2 SVGAGI. The CDR3 bases are TGTGCCAGCAAGGATCCGGTAGCGGGAGGGCCGGATGAGCAGTTCTTC. Translating gives CASKDPVAGGPDEQFF.

The V gene is TRBV20-1, the J gene TRBJ1-2; TRBD1 aligns across 7 bases. The junction had 8 bases not matched to a gene; V was cut back by 5 bases and J by 2 bases. Germline-derived CDR1 and CDR2 are DFQATT and SNEGSKA (reference sequence). The CDR3 covers 14 residues. This chain's CDR3 is CSAPRQGGNYGYTF. The CDR3 nucleotides read TGCAGTGCTCCCCGACAGGGCGGGAACTATGGCTACACCTTC.

This clonotype has more than one count but fewer than ten. The chain uses TRBV28 and TRBJ2-7; a possible D gene is TRBD1 (6 bases). This CDR3 is 12 amino acids long. CDR1 and CDR2 from the germline V gene are MDHEN and SYDVKM. V dropped 8 bases and J dropped 2 bases, with 10 bases sitting between them. The CDR3, as DNA: TGTGCCAGCGGATGGACAGCCTACGAGCAGTACTTC. Translated, it gives CASGWTAYEQYF.

The rearrangement uses TRBV7-6 and TRBJ1-6; 7 bases are shared with TRBD1. The CDR3 is made up of 15 amino acids. Germline CDR1 SGHVS, CDR2 FNYEAQ. V shed 5 bases and J 7 bases; nucleotides not matched to a gene: 8. For the CDR3, the DNA is TGTGCCAGCAGCCTAAGCGGGACAGACAATTCACCCCTCCACTTT. Translating it yields CASSLSGTDNSPLHF.

This clonotype showed up many times. V usage is TRBV30 and J usage is TRBJ2-7; no clear D gene. This CDR3 contains 12 residues. With 0 bases removed from V and 5 bases from J, the gap between germline ends came to 8 bases. CDR1 is GTSNPN, CDR2 SVGIG, per germline (reference sequence). The CDR3: CAWSVRLDEQYF. Written as DNA, the CDR3 is TGTGCCTGGAGTGTACGGTTAGACGAGCAGTACTTC. Combining the CDR3 with reference TRBV30 and TRBJ2-7 gives the whole variable domain SQTIHQWPATLVQPVGSPLSLECTVEGTSNPNLYWYRQAAGRGLQLLFYSVGIGQISSEVPQNLSASRPQDRQFILSSKKLLLSDSGFYLCAWSVRLDEQYFGPGTRLTVT.

Details on this clonotype: A much larger clone lies a single base off, so this may be a read error. This chain links TRBV30 with TRBJ2-5; TRBD2 aligns across 7 bases. Near its end, the DNA agrees better with TRBJ2-1, so the J call may be wrong. Germline CDR1 reads GTSNPN; CDR2 reads SVGIG (reference sequence). The CDR3 consists of 12 residues. CDR3 nucleotides: TGTGCCTGGAGTTTGGGGGGGGAGACCCAGTTCTTC. This gives the protein CAWSLGGETQFF.